This T cell receptor beta chain was sequenced for a study of graft-versus-host responses after intestinal transplantation. Study summary: Each of the recipients got a multivisceral, liver-intestinal, or isolated intestinal transplant. All recipients got anti-thymocyte globulin induction, then tacrolimus and steroids for 3 to 4 years.

V dropped 3 bases and J dropped 3; count of bases not matched to a gene: 4. The CDR3 consists of 15 residues. Germline CDR1 SGHTA, CDR2 FQGNSA. Measured with immunoSEQ multiplex PCR; TCRdb has only the in-frame clones, and not every one. The sample has approximately 25,000 clones; around 95% are singletons. The sequencing used PBMCs, collected roughly 30 days after intestinal transplant. This rearrangement joins TRBV7-2 to TRBJ1-1; 10 nucleotides agree with TRBD1. The sequence was collected from a human patient who received an intestinal transplant, so some T cells may come from the graft donor. The CDR3 is CASSLAGQGYTEAFF. The CDR3 DNA reads as TGTGCCAGCAGCTTGGCGGGACAGGGGTACACTGAAGCTTTCTTT.